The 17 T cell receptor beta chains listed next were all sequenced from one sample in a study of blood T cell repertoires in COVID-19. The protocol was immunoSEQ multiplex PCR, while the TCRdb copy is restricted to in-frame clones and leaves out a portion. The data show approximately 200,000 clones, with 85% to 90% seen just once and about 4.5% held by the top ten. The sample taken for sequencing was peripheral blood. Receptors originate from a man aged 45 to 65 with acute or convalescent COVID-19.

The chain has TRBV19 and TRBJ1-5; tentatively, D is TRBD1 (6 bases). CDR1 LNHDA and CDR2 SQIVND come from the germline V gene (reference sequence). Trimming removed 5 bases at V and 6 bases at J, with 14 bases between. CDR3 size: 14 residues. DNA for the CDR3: TGTGCCAGTAGTCTAAGGGGGACCCGTCAGCCCCAGCATTTT. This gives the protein CASSLRGTRQPQHF.

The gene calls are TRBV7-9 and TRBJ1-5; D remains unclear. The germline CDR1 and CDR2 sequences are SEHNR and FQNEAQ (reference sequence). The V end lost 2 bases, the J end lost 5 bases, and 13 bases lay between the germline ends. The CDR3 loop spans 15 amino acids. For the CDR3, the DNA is TGTGCCAGCAGCTTATTCGACGGAGGCGATCAGCCCCAGCATTTT. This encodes CASSLFDGGDQPQHF.

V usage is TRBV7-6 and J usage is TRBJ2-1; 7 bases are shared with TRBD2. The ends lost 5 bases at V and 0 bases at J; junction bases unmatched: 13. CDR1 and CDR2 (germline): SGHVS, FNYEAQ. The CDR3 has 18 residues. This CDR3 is CASSPSGTLAVSYNEQFF. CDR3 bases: TGTGCCAGCAGCCCGTCAGGGACGCTAGCGGTCTCCTACAATGAGCAGTTCTTC.

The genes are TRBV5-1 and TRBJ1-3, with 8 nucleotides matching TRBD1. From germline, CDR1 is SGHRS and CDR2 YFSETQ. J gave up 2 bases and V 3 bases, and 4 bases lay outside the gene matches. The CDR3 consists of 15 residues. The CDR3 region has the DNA TGCGCCAGCAGCTCGACAGGGGCTCCTGGAAACACCATATATTTT. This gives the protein CASSSTGAPGNTIYF.

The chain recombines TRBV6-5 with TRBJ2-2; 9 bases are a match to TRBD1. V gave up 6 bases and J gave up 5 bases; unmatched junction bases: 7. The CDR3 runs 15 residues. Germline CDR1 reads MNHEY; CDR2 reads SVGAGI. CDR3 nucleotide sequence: TGTGCCAGCAGCCGGACAGGGGTAGTGACCGGGGAGCTGTTTTTT. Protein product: CASSRTGVVTGELFF.

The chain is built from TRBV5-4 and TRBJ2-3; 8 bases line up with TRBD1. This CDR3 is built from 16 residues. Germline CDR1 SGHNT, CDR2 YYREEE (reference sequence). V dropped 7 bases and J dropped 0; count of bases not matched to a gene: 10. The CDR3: CASSQGASVSTDTQYF. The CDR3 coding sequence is TGTGCCAGCTCGCAGGGGGCTAGCGTCAGCACAGATACGCAGTATTTT.

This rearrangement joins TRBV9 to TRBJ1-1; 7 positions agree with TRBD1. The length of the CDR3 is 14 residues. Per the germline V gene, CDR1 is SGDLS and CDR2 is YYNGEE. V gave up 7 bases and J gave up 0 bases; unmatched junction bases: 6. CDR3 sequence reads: CASSLGGMNTEAFF. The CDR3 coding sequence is TGTGCCAGCTCATTAGGGGGCATGAACACTGAAGCTTTCTTT.

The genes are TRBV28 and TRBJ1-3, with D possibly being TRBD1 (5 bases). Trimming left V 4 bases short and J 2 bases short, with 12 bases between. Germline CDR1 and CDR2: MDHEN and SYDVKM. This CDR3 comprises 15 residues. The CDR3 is CASSSSGVPGNTIYF. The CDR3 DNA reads TGTGCCAGCAGTTCCTCGGGGGTCCCTGGAAACACCATATATTTT.

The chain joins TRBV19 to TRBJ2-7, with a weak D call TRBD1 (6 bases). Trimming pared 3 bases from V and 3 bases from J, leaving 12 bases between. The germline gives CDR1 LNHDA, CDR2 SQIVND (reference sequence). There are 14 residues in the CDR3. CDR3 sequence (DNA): TGTGCCAGTAGTATTGTGGCAGGGGACTACGAGCAGTACTTC. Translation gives CASSIVAGDYEQYF. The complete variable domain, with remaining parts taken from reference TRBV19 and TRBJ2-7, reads DGGITQSPKYLFRKEGQNVTLSCEQNLNHDAMYWYRQDPGQGLRLIYYSQIVNDFQKGDIAEGYSVSREKKESFPLTVTSAQKNPTAFYLCASSIVAGDYEQYFGPGTRLTVT.

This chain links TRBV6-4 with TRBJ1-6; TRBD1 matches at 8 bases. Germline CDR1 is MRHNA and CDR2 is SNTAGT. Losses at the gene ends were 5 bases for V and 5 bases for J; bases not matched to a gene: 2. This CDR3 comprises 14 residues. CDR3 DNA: TGTGCCAGCAGTCCGACAGGGGATAATTCACCCCTCCACTTT. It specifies CASSPTGDNSPLHF.

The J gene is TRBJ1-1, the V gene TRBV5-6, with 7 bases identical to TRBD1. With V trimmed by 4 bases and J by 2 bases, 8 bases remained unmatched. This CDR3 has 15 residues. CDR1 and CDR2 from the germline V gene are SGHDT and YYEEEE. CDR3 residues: CASSITGAGNTEAFF. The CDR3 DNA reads TGTGCCAGCAGCATAACAGGGGCCGGAAACACTGAAGCTTTCTTT.

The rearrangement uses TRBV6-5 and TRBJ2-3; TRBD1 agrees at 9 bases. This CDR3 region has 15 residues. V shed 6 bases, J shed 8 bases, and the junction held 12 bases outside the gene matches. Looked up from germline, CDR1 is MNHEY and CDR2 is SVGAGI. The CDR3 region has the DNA TGTGCCAGCAGCCGGGACAGGGAAATTTTAGGTACGCAGTATTTT. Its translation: CASSRDREILGTQYF.

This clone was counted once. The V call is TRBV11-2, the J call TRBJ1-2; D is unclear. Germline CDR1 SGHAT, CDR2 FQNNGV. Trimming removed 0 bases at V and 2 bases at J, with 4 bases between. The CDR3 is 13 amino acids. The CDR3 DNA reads TGTGCCAGCAGCTTAGATATAAACTATGGCTACACCTTC. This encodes CASSLDINYGYTF. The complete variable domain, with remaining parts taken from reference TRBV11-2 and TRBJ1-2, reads EAGVAQSPRYKIIEKRQSVAFWCNPISGHATLYWYQQILGQGPKLLIQFQNNGVVDDSQLPKDRFSAERLKGVDSTLKIQPAKLEDSAVYLCASSLDINYGYTFGSGTRLTVV.

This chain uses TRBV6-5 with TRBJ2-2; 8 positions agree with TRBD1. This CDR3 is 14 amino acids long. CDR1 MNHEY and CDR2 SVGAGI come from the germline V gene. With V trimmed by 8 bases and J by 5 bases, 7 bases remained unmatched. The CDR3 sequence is CASSDRGYTGELFF. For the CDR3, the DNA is TGTGCCAGCTCTGACAGGGGTTATACCGGGGAGCTGTTTTTT.

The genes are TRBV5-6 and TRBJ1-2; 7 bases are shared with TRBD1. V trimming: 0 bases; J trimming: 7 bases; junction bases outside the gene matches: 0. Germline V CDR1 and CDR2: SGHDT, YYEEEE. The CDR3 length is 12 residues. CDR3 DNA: TGTGCCAGCAGCTTGGAGGGGGCTGGCTACACCTTC. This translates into CASSLEGAGYTF.

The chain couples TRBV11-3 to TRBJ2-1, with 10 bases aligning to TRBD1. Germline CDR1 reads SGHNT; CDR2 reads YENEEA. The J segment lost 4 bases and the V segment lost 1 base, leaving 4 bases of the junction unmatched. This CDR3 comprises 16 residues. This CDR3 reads CASSLGPGQGYNEQFF. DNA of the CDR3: TGTGCCAGCAGCTTAGGTCCGGGACAGGGGTACAATGAGCAGTTCTTC.

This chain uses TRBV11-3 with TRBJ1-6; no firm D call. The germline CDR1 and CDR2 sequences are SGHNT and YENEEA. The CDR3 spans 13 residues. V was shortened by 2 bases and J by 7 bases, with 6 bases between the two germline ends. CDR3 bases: TGTGCCAGCAGCTTAAGCCGCAATTCACCCCTCCACTTT. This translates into CASSLSRNSPLHF.